This TCR beta chain was identified during a study of shared clonotypes between healthy human individuals. CDR3 length: 17 residues. The germline V gene encodes CDR1 SGDLS and CDR2 YYNGEE. The ends lost 1 base at V and 6 bases at J; junction bases unmatched: 12. Generated by immunoSEQ multiplex PCR, the TCRdb table keeps only in-frame clones and is missing some. Among about 1,500,000 clones listed, roughly 97% were seen once. The specimen was naive CD4+ T cells sorted from blood. Subset noted: CD45RA+ positively selected. The clonotype originates from a man aged 25 to 40 in good health. The rearrangement joins TRBV9 to TRBJ2-7; 11 bases are a match to TRBD2. Here the CDR3 DNA reads TGTGCCAGCAGCGTACAGGGCGTGGAACTAGCGGGAGCCGAGCAGTACTTC. Its translation: CASSVQGVELAGAEQYF.